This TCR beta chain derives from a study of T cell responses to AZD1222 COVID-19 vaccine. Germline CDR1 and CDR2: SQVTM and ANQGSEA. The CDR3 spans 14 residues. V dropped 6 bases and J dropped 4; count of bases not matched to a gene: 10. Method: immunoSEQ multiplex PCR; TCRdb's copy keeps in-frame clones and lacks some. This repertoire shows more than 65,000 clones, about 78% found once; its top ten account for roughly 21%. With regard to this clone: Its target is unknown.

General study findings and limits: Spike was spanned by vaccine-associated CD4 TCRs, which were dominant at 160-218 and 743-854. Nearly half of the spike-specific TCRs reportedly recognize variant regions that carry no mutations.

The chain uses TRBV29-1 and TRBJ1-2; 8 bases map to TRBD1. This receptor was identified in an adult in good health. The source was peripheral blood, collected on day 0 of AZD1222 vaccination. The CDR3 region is CSVPRTGNLYGYTF. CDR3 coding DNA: TGCAGCGTCCCGAGGACAGGGAATCTCTATGGCTACACCTTC.